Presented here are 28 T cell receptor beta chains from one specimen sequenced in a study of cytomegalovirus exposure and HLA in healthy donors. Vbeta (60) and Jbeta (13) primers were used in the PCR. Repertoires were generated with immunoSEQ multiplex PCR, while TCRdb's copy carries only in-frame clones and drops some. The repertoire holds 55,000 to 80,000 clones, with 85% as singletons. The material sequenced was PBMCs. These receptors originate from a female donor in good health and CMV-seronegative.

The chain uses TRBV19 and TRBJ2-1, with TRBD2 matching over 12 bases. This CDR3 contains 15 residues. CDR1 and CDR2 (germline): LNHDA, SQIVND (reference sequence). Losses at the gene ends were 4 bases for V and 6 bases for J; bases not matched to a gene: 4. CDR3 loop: CASSRLTSGSNEQFF. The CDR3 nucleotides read TGTGCCAGTAGTAGGCTGACTAGCGGGAGCAATGAGCAGTTCTTC.

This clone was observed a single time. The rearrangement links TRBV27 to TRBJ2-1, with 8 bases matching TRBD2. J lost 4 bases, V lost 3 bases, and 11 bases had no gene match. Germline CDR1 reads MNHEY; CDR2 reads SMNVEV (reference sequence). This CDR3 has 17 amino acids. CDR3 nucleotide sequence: TGTGCCAGCAGTTTGCAGTATAGCGGGACAATATACAATGAGCAGTTCTTC. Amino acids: CASSLQYSGTIYNEQFF.

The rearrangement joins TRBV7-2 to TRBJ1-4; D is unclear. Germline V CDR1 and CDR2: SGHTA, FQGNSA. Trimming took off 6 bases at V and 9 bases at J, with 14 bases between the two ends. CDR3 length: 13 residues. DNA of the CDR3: TGTGCCAGCAGTTCACATGACGGGAAAAAACTGTTTTTT. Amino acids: CASSSHDGKKLFF.

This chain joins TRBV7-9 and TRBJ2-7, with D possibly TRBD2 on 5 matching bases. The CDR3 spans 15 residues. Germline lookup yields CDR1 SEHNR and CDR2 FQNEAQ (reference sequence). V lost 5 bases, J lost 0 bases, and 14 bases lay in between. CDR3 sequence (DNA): TGTGCCAGCAGCCATCCCTTTAGCGACTCCTACGAGCAGTACTTC. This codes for CASSHPFSDSYEQYF.

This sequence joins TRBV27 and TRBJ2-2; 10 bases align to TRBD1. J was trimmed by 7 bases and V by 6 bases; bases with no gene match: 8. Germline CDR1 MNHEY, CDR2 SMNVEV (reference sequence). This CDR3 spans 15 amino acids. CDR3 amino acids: CASRPRTGGNGELFF. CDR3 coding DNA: TGTGCCAGCAGGCCTCGGACAGGGGGTAACGGGGAGCTGTTTTTT.

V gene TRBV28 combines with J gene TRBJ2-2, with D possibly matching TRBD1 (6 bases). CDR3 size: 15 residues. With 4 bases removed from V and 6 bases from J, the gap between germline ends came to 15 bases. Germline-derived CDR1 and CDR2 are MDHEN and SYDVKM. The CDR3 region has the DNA TGTGCCAGCAGTTCAGGGGCATTAGAGGCCGGGGAGCTGTTTTTT. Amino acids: CASSSGALEAGELFF. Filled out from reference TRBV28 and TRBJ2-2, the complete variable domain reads DVKVTQSSRYLVKRTGEKVFLECVQDMDHENMFWYRQDPGLGLRLIYFSYDVKMKEKGDIPEGYSVSREKKERFSLILESASTNQTSMYLCASSSGALEAGELFFGEGSRLTVL.

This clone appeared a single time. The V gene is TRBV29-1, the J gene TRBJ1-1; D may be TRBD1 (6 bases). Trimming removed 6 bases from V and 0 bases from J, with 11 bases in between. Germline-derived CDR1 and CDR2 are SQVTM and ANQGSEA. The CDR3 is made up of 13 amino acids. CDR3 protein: CSVGQFMNTEAFF. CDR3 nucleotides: TGCAGCGTCGGACAGTTTATGAACACTGAAGCTTTCTTT.

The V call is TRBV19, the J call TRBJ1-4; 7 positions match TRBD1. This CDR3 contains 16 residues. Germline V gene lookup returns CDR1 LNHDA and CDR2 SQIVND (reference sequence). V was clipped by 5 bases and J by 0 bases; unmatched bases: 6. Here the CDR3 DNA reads TGTGCCAGTAGTGCACAGGGGTCCGCAACTAATGAAAAACTGTTTTTT. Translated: CASSAQGSATNEKLFF.

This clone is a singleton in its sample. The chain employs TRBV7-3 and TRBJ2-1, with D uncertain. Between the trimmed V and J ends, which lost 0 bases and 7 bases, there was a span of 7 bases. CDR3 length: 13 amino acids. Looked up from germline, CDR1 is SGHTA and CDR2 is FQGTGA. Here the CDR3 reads CASSLTWANEQFF. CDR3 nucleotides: TGTGCCAGCAGCTTAACTTGGGCGAATGAGCAGTTCTTC.

CDR3 sequence reads: CASSGAEGQGVSEQFF. The CDR3 nucleotides read TGCGCCAGCAGTGGGGCGGAGGGACAGGGAGTCAGTGAGCAGTTCTTC. The chain recombines TRBV10-2 with TRBJ2-1; 9 nucleotides line up with TRBD1. CDR3 size: 16 residues. J gave up 9 bases and V 4 bases, and 13 bases lay outside the gene matches. Germline CDR1 reads WSHSY; CDR2 reads SAAADI.

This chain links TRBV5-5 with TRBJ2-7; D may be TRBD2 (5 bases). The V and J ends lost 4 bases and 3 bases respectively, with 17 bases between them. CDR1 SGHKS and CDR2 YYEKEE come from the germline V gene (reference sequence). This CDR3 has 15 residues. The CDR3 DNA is TGTGCCAGCAGCAGCTTGAAGAGCGGCTACTACGAGCAGTACTTC. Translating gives CASSSLKSGYYEQYF.

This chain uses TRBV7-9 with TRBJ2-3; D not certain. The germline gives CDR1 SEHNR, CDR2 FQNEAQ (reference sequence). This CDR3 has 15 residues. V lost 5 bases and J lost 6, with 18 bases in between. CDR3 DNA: TGTGCCAGCAGCCCACCCCGGAGCATCTCGGATACGCAGTATTTT. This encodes CASSPPRSISDTQYF.

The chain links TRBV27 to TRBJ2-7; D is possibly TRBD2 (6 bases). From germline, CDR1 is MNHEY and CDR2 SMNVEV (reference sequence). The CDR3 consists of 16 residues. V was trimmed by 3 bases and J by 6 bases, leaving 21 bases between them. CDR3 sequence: CASSFLSRGSGSEQYF. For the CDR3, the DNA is TGTGCCAGCAGTTTCCTCTCGCGAGGGAGCGGGTCCGAGCAGTACTTC.

In DNA form, the CDR3 reads TGTGCCTGGAGCCGGGACAGTAGGAATCAGCCCCAGCATTTT. Amino acids: CAWSRDSRNQPQHF. The chain links TRBV30 to TRBJ1-5, with TRBD1 matching 7 bases. This CDR3 contains 14 residues. The germline V gene encodes CDR1 GTSNPN and CDR2 SVGIG (reference sequence). V dropped 3 bases and J dropped 4; count of bases not matched to a gene: 6.

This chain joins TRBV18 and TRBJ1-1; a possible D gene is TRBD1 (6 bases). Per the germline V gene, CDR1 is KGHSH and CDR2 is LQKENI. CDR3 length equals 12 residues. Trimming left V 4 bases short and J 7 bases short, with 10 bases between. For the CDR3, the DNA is TGTGCCAGCTCACACCGACAGGATGAAGCTTTCTTT. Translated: CASSHRQDEAFF.

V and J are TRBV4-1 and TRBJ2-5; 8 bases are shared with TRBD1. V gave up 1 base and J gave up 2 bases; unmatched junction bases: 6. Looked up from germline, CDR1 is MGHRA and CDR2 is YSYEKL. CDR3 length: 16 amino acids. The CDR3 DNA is TGCGCCAGCAGCCAAGGGACAGGGTGGATACAAGAGACCCAGTACTTC. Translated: CASSQGTGWIQETQYF.

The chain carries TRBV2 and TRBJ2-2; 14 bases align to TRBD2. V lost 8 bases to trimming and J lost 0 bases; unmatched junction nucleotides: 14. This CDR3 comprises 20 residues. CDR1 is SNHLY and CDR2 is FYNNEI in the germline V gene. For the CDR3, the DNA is TGTGCCAGCGAACCTTTTAGACTAGCGGGAGGGATAACGAACACCGGGGAGCTGTTTTTT. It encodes CASEPFRLAGGITNTGELFF.

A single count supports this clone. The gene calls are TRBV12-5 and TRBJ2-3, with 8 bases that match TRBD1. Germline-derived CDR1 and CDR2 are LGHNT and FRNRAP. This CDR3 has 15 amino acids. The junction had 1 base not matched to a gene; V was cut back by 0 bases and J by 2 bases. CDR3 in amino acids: CASGLVQGDTDTQYF. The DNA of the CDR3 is TGTGCTAGTGGTTTGGTACAGGGGGACACAGATACGCAGTATTTT.

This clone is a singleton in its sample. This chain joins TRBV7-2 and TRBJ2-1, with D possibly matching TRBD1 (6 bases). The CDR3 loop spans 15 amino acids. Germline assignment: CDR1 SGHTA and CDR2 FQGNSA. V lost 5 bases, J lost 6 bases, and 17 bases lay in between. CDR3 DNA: TGTGCCAGCAGCCATGCCGGGCCAGGGGTCAATGAGCAGTTCTTC. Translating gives CASSHAGPGVNEQFF.

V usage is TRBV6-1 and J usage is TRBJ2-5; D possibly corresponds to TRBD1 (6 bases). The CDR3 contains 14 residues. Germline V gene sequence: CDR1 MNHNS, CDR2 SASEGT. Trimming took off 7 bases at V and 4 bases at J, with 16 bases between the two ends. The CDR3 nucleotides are TGTGCCAGCACCTCGAGTGGGGGCGGAGAGACCCAGTACTTC. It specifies CASTSSGGGETQYF.

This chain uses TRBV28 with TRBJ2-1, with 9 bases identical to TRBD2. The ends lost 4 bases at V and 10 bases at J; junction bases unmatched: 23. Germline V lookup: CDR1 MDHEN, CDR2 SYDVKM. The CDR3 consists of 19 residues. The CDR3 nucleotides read TGTGCCAGCAGTTCCTTTGTAGCGGGAGAACACCACGTGACTGGGGAGCAGTTCTTC. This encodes CASSSFVAGEHHVTGEQFF.

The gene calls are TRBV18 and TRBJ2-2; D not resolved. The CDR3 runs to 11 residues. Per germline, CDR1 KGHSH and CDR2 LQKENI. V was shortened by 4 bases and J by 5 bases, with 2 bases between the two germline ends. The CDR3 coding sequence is TGTGCCAGCTCACTAACCGGGGAGCTGTTTTTT. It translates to CASSLTGELFF.

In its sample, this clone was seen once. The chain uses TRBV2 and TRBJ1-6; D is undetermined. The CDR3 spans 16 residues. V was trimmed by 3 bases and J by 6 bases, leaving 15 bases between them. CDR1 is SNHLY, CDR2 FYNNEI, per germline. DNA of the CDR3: TGTGCCAGCAGTGAGCGGCAGACGGATTCTAATTCACCCCTCCACTTT. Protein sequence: CASSERQTDSNSPLHF.

The CDR3 DNA reads as TGTGCCTGGAGTGACGCAGGACAGAGGGCTTTCTTT. Translation gives CAWSDAGQRAFF. This chain links TRBV30 with TRBJ1-1; D may be TRBD1 (6 bases). The CDR3 spans 12 residues. Germline V lookup: CDR1 GTSNPN, CDR2 SVGIG (reference sequence). V gave up 1 base and J gave up 11 bases, with 14 bases separating them.

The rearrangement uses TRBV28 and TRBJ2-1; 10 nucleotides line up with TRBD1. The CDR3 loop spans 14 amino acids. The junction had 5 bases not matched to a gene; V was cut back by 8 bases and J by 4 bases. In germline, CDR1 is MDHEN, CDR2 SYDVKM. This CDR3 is CASERTGGYNEQFF. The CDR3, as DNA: TGTGCCAGCGAACGGACAGGGGGGTACAATGAGCAGTTCTTC.

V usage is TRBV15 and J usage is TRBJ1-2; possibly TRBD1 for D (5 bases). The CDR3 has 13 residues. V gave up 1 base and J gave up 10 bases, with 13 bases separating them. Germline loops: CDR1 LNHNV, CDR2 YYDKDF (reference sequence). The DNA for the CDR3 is TGTGCCACCAGCAGAGGGGCAGGGCGCGCCTACACCTTC. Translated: CATSRGAGRAYTF.

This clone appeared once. CDR3 in amino acids: CANVPGAPYEQYF. The CDR3 DNA reads TGTGCCAACGTTCCGGGAGCCCCATACGAGCAGTACTTC. The V call is TRBV5-8, the J call TRBJ2-7, with D possibly TRBD2 on 6 matching bases. CDR3 size: 13 residues. Looked up from germline, CDR1 is SGHTS and CDR2 is YDEGEE. Trimming stripped 9 bases from V and 4 bases from J, with 17 bases between.

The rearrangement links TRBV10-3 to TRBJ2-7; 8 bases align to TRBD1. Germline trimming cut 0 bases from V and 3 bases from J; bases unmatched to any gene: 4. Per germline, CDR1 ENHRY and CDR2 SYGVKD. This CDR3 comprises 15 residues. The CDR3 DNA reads TGTGCCATCAGTGAGTCGCGGGACAGGAACTACGAGCAGTACTTC. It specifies CAISESRDRNYEQYF.